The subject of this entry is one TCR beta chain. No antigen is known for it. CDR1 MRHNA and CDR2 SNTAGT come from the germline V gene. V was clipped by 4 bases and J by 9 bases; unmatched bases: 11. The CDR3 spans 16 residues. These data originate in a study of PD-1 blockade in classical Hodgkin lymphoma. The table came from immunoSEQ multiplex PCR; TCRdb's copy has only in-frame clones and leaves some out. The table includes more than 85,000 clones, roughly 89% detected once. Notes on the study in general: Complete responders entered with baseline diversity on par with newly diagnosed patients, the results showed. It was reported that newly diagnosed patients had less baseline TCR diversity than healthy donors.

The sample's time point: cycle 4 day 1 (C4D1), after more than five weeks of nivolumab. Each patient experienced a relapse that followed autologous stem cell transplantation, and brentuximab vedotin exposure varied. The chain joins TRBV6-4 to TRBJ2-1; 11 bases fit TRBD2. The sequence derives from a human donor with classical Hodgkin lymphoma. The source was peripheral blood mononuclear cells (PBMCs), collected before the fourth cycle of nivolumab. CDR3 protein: CASSARVAGGPSEQFF. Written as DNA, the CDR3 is TGTGCCAGCAGTGCCAGGGTAGCGGGAGGGCCGAGTGAGCAGTTCTTC.